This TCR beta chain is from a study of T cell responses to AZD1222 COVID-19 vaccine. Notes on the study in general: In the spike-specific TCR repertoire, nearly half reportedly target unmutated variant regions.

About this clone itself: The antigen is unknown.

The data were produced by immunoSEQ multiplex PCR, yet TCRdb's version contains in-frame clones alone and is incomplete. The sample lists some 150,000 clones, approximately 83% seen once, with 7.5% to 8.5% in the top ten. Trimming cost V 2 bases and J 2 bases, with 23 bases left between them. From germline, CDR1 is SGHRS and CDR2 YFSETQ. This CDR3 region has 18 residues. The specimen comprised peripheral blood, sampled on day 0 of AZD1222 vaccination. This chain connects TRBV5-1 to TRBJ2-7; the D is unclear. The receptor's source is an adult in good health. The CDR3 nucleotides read TGCGCCAGCAGCTTAGTGGGATGGGGAACGAGTCCGACCTACGAGCAGTACTTC. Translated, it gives CASSLVGWGTSPTYEQYF.